Presented here are 29 T cell receptor beta chains from one specimen sequenced in a study of blood T cell repertoires in COVID-19 (TCRdb year 2020). The library was prepared using the immunoSEQ multiplex PCR assay. TCRdb obtained this table from immuneACCESS and retained in-frame rearrangements with V and J assigned. These tables miss some clones; where compared with another copy, unresolved V genes account for less than half of the shortfall, and the remainder is unexplained. This sample is represented by around 420,000 clones; approximately 85% of them were singletons. The top ten constitute 2% to 2.5% of the sample. The sample comprised PBMCs or T cells enriched from blood (not recorded which). These receptors came from a woman aged 40 to 50 with acute COVID-19.

The chain is built from TRBV19 and TRBJ2-1; D is undetermined. The CDR3 has 14 residues. V lost 5 bases, J lost 0 bases, and 8 bases lay in between. The germline gives CDR1 LNHDA, CDR2 SQIVND (reference sequence). The CDR3 bases are TGTGCCAGTAGTCTACCCGGCTCCTACAATGAGCAGTTCTTC. Amino acid sequence: CASSLPGSYNEQFF.

The rearrangement uses TRBV5-4 and TRBJ2-5; D ambiguous. The V gene lost 3 bases and the J gene lost 1 base, with 13 bases spanning the gap. The CDR3 extends over 15 amino acids. CDR1 and CDR2 (germline): SGHNT, YYREEE (reference sequence). The chain's CDR3 is CASSSTGQRQETQYF. The DNA for the CDR3 is TGTGCCAGCAGCTCCACGGGTCAGCGCCAAGAGACCCAGTACTTC. Using reference TRBV5-4 and TRBJ2-5 for the parts outside the CDR3, the full variable domain is ETGVTQSPTHLIKTRGQQVTLRCSSQSGHNTVSWYQQALGQGPQFIFQYYREEENGRGNFPPRFSGLQFPNYSSELNVNALELDDSALYLCASSSTGQRQETQYFGPGTRLLVL.

The V gene is TRBV30, the J gene TRBJ1-2; maybe TRBD1 (5 bases). This CDR3 spans 12 amino acids. Looked up from germline, CDR1 is GTSNPN and CDR2 is SVGIG (reference sequence). Trimming shortened V by 2 bases and J by 4 bases, and 8 bases separated the two germline ends. The CDR3 here is CAWSQDTYGYTF. CDR3 in DNA: TGTGCCTGGAGTCAGGACACCTATGGCTACACCTTC.

Only one count was recorded for this clone. The chain joins TRBV19 to TRBJ2-1, with D possibly TRBD2 on 6 matching bases. Germline V gene lookup returns CDR1 LNHDA and CDR2 SQIVND (reference sequence). Trimming pared 4 bases from V and 5 bases from J, leaving 15 bases between. CDR3 length: 15 amino acids. CDR3 loop: CASSTRRGYHNEQFF. CDR3 nucleotides: TGTGCCAGTAGTACTCGGCGGGGATACCACAATGAGCAGTTCTTC.

The rearrangement joins TRBV19 to TRBJ1-2; D is possibly TRBD1 (6 bases). CDR1 and CDR2 from the germline V gene are LNHDA and SQIVND (reference sequence). V dropped 5 bases and J dropped 0 bases, with 10 bases sitting between them. The CDR3 contains 14 residues. As DNA, the CDR3 is TGTGCCAGTAGTGGTACAGGGACTAACTATGGCTACACCTTC. It specifies CASSGTGTNYGYTF.

The rearrangement links TRBV18 to TRBJ2-1; TRBD2 agrees at 11 bases. This CDR3 region has 15 residues. The ends lost 2 bases at V and 8 bases at J; junction bases unmatched: 5. CDR1 and CDR2 (germline): KGHSH, LQKENI. CDR3 loop: CASSPTSGGRDEQFF. The CDR3 nucleotides are TGTGCCAGCTCACCAACTAGCGGGGGCCGGGATGAGCAGTTCTTC.

The chain is built from TRBV9 and TRBJ2-7; TRBD1 matches 10 bases. Germline values: CDR1 SGDLS, CDR2 YYNGEE. Trimming at V came to 0 bases and at J to 6 bases, leaving 6 bases not matched to a gene. CDR3 length equals 15 residues. CDR3 loop: CASSVAGTGASEQYF. In nucleotides, the CDR3 is TGTGCCAGCAGCGTAGCAGGGACAGGGGCTAGCGAGCAGTACTTC.

V gene TRBV5-6 combines with J gene TRBJ2-3; D is unclear. Trimming stripped 3 bases from V and 0 bases from J, with 5 bases between. CDR1 and CDR2 (germline): SGHDT, YYEEEE. The CDR3 has 13 amino acids. The CDR3 loop is CASSSYSTDTQYF. CDR3 bases: TGTGCCAGCAGCTCCTATAGCACAGATACGCAGTATTTT.

The chain has TRBV30 and TRBJ1-4; 7 positions match TRBD1. The CDR3 sequence is 13 residues long. Germline CDR1 and CDR2: GTSNPN and SVGIG (reference sequence). The V gene end was trimmed by 4 bases and the J gene end by 4 bases; junction bases not matched to a gene: 3. The CDR3 sequence is CAWNRGNNEKLFF. The CDR3 nucleotides read TGTGCCTGGAACAGGGGTAATAATGAAAAACTGTTTTTT.

The chain carries TRBV3-1 (or the pseudogene TRBV3-2) and TRBJ2-1; possible D gene TRBD1, 6 bases. The CDR3 covers 13 residues. CDR1 is LGHDT and CDR2 is YNNKEL in the germline V gene (reference sequence). Trimming left V 3 bases short and J 12 bases short, with 15 bases between. The CDR3 protein is CASSQRDKGGQFF. The CDR3, as DNA: TGTGCCAGCAGCCAGAGGGACAAGGGCGGGCAGTTCTTC.

The rearrangement uses TRBV2 and TRBJ2-7; TRBD1 matches at 7 bases. V trimming: 5 bases; J trimming: 1 base; junction bases outside the gene matches: 11. Looked up from germline, CDR1 is SNHLY and CDR2 is FYNNEI. The CDR3 runs to 16 residues. The CDR3 coding sequence is TGTGCCAGCAGTACAAAGAACGGGACAGTTTCCTACGAGCAGTACTTC. It encodes CASSTKNGTVSYEQYF. The full variable domain, completed using reference TRBV2 and TRBJ2-7, is EPEVTQTPSHQVTQMGQEVILRCVPISNHLYFYWYRQILGQKVEFLVSFYNNEISEKSEIFDDQFSVERPDGSNFTLKIRSTKLEDSAMYFCASSTKNGTVSYEQYFGPGTRLTVT.

A note on this clone: Compared with germline, one end of the junction differs, possibly owing to a read error. The rearrangement links TRBV5-1 to TRBJ1-6; 7 bases fit TRBD1. Germline-derived CDR1 and CDR2 are SGHRS and YFSETQ. The CDR3 covers 15 residues. The CDR3 DNA is TGTGCCAGCAGCTCTCGACAGGGCTATAATTCACCCCTCCACTTT. The encoded protein is CASSSRQGYNSPLHF. The variable domain in full, completed from reference TRBV5-1 and TRBJ1-6, reads KAGVTQTPRYLIKTRGQQVTLSCSPISGHRSVSWYQQTPGQGLQFLFEYFSETQRNKGNFPGRFSGRQFSNSRSEMNVSTLELGDSALYLCASSSRQGYNSPLHFGNGTRLTVT.

The chain employs TRBV12-5 and TRBJ2-2, with 13 nucleotides matching TRBD2. The V gene end was trimmed by 5 bases and the J gene end by 7 bases; junction bases not matched to a gene: 7. CDR1 is LGHNT, CDR2 FRNRAP, per germline. The CDR3 runs 16 residues. CDR3 DNA sequence: TGTGCTAGTGGTAGATGGACTAGCGGGGGCGGCGGGGAGCTGTTTTTT. Protein: CASGRWTSGGGGELFF.

Worth noting for this clone: This sample also contains other DNA sequences that code for the same CDR3. The chain uses TRBV30 and TRBJ1-6; 10 nucleotides agree with TRBD1. The CDR3 loop spans 14 amino acids. Trimming at V came to 3 bases and at J to 7 bases, leaving 3 bases not matched to a gene. The germline CDR1 and CDR2 sequences are GTSNPN and SVGIG (reference sequence). The DNA of the CDR3 is TGTGCCTGGAGCCCGGGACAGGGGAATTCACCCCTCCACTTT. Its protein product is CAWSPGQGNSPLHF. Full variable domain (remainder filled in from reference TRBV30 and TRBJ1-6): SQTIHQWPATLVQPVGSPLSLECTVEGTSNPNLYWYRQAAGRGLQLLFYSVGIGQISSEVPQNLSASRPQDRQFILSSKKLLLSDSGFYLCAWSPGQGNSPLHFGNGTRLTVT.

The DNA for the CDR3 is TGTGCCTGGGCCGGGACAGGGCCCAATGAGCAGTTCTTC. Its translation: CAWAGTGPNEQFF. The rearrangement joins TRBV30 to TRBJ2-1; 9 bases line up with TRBD1. The CDR3 spans 13 residues. V lost 5 bases, J lost 6 bases, and 5 bases stayed unmatched. Looked up from germline, CDR1 is GTSNPN and CDR2 is SVGIG (reference sequence).

This sequence joins TRBV30 and TRBJ1-2; 9 bases are a match to TRBD1. The length of the CDR3 is 13 residues. The V segment lost 2 bases and the J segment 7 bases; nucleotides outside the gene matches: 5. Per germline, CDR1 GTSNPN and CDR2 SVGIG (reference sequence). The CDR3 region is CAWSPDRGSGYTF. As DNA, the CDR3 is TGTGCCTGGAGTCCGGACAGGGGAAGTGGCTACACCTTC.

This rearrangement joins TRBV30 to TRBJ1-6; no reliable D call. The CDR3 is 14 amino acids. The V end was cut by 8 bases, the J end by 9 bases, with 20 bases between. Per germline, CDR1 GTSNPN and CDR2 SVGIG (reference sequence). The CDR3 spells CAHSSEGKGSPLHF. In nucleotides, the CDR3 is TGTGCCCATTCTTCGGAGGGTAAAGGTTCACCCCTCCACTTT.

The chain employs TRBV14 and TRBJ1-2; TRBD1 matches at 7 bases. This CDR3 spans 15 amino acids. With 2 bases clipped from V and 1 base from J, the junction kept 4 bases outside the gene matches. Germline V gives CDR1 SGHDN, CDR2 FVKESK. The DNA for the CDR3 is TGTGCCAGCAGCCAACGGACAGGACTTAACTATGGCTACACCTTC. This translates into CASSQRTGLNYGYTF.

The chain couples TRBV18 to TRBJ2-2; 7 bases fit TRBD2. The V gene end was trimmed by 1 base and the J gene end by 4 bases; junction bases not matched to a gene: 6. Per germline, CDR1 KGHSH and CDR2 LQKENI. This CDR3 is 16 amino acids long. CDR3: CASSPRGAGITGELFF. The CDR3 nucleotides read TGTGCCAGCTCACCACGGGGAGCGGGGATCACCGGGGAGCTGTTTTTT.

V is TRBV19 and J is TRBJ1-4; D is unresolved. The CDR3 spans 14 residues. From germline, CDR1 is LNHDA and CDR2 SQIVND (reference sequence). V shed 1 base and J shed 5 bases, with 8 bases lying between them. The CDR3 protein is CASSIGAANEKLFF. CDR3 DNA: TGTGCCAGTAGTATAGGGGCAGCAAATGAAAAACTGTTTTTT.

Notes on this clone: This same CDR3 is encoded by further DNA sequences in the sample. The gene calls are TRBV9 and TRBJ2-7, with D tentatively TRBD2 (5 bases). Germline lookup yields CDR1 SGDLS and CDR2 YYNGEE. The CDR3 is 14 residues long. Trimming pared 0 bases from V and 1 base from J, leaving 8 bases between. DNA for the CDR3: TGTGCCAGCAGCGTAGGAGGGTCATCCTACGAGCAGTACTTC. This encodes CASSVGGSSYEQYF.

With respect to this clone: At one end the junction does not follow the germline gene, possibly because of a read error. V and J are TRBV5-1 and TRBJ2-5; TRBD1 aligns across 8 bases. This CDR3 has 16 residues. Germline assignment: CDR1 SGHRS and CDR2 YFSETQ. This CDR3 is CASSPSDRGYQEIQYF. The CDR3 coding sequence is TGCGCCAGCAGCCCTTCAGACAGGGGATACCAAGAGATCCAGTACTTC.

This chain uses TRBV20-1 with TRBJ1-5; D not resolved. The germline V gene has CDR1 DFQATT and CDR2 SNEGSKA (reference sequence). V dropped 6 bases and J dropped 9 bases, with 9 bases sitting between them. The CDR3 has 10 amino acids. CDR3 region: CSAPLAPQHF. The CDR3 DNA reads as TGCAGTGCACCGTTAGCGCCCCAGCATTTT.

The rearrangement uses TRBV15 and TRBJ1-4, with a tentative D call TRBD1 (5 bases). Between the trimmed V and J ends, which lost 1 base and 4 bases, there was a span of 13 bases. The CDR3 contains 16 residues. Germline CDR1 is LNHNV and CDR2 is YYDKDF (reference sequence). The CDR3 DNA sequence: TGTGCCACCAGCAGAGTTGGACGGGGGTTTAATGAAAAACTGTTTTTT. Translation: CATSRVGRGFNEKLFF.

The V call is TRBV11-2, the J call TRBJ1-5; 7 positions match TRBD1. The length of the CDR3 is 14 residues. Germline CDR1 and CDR2: SGHAT and FQNNGV. V shed 5 bases, J shed 0 bases, and the junction held 1 base outside the gene matches. Written as DNA, the CDR3 is TGTGCCAGCAGCCCAGGGGGTAGCAATCAGCCCCAGCATTTT. As protein: CASSPGGSNQPQHF.

The CDR3 DNA sequence: TGTGCCAGCAGTCCTCAGGGGGTGAGCGAGCAGTACTTC. Its protein is CASSPQGVSEQYF. This rearrangement joins TRBV12-3 or TRBV12-4 to TRBJ2-7; 7 bases map to TRBD1. J lost 6 bases, V lost 5 bases, and 7 bases had no gene match. CDR3 length equals 13 residues.

The CDR3 here is CASRYQGAGEKLFF. CDR3 nucleotides: TGTGCCAGCAGATATCAGGGGGCGGGAGAAAAACTGTTTTTT. V usage is TRBV6-5 and J usage is TRBJ1-4, with 8 positions matching TRBD1. There are 14 residues in the CDR3. J gave up 8 bases and V 6 bases, and 8 bases lay outside the gene matches. CDR1 and CDR2 from the germline V gene are MNHEY and SVGAGI.

The CDR3 reads CASSVGARRGDTQYF. The DNA for the CDR3 is TGTGCCAGCAGCGTAGGCGCCAGGCGGGGAGATACGCAGTATTTT. The V gene is TRBV9, the J gene TRBJ2-3, with D perhaps TRBD2 (6 bases). V lost 0 bases and J 5 bases, leaving 13 bases between the germline ends. Germline CDR1 is SGDLS and CDR2 is YYNGEE. The CDR3 totals 15 residues.

V gene TRBV3-1 (or the pseudogene TRBV3-2) combines with J gene TRBJ2-3, with 11 positions matching TRBD2. V shed 4 bases, J shed 4 bases, and the junction held 4 bases outside the gene matches. The germline V gene has CDR1 LGHDT and CDR2 YNNKEL (reference sequence). The CDR3 is made up of 15 amino acids. CDR3 sequence (DNA): TGTGCCAGCAGCCTAGCGGGGGGGCTCCCAGATACGCAGTATTTT. Translated: CASSLAGGLPDTQYF.